These 19 T cell receptor beta chains share one sample of origin, sequenced in a study of graft-versus-host responses after intestinal transplantation. Produced via immunoSEQ multiplex PCR; TCRdb's table is partial and in-frame only. Among about 19,000 clones listed, roughly a third were seen once. Sequenced here: alloreactive CD4+ T cells from a mixed lymphocyte reaction culture, sampled before transplantation. Subset indicated: CFSE-low proliferating T cells sorted from approximately 6-day pre-transplant mixed lymphocyte reaction (GvH or HvG direction). The receptors derive from a human patient who was an organ donor for intestinal transplantation.

The gene calls are TRBV5-6 and TRBJ2-1; D is uncertain. The CDR3 is 13 amino acids. The ends were cut back, 4 bases at V and 2 bases at J, with 7 bases in the middle. The germline V gene has CDR1 SGHDT and CDR2 YYEEEE. The CDR3 DNA follows: TGTGCCAGCAGCGGCGAGGCCTACAATGAGCAGTTCTTC. Translated, it gives CASSGEAYNEQFF.

This chain links TRBV5-1 with TRBJ2-7; D might be TRBD1 or TRBD2, each matching 5 bases. V dropped 3 bases and J dropped 2 bases, with 15 bases sitting between them. Germline V gives CDR1 SGHRS, CDR2 YFSETQ. CDR3 length: 15 amino acids. CDR3 in DNA: TGCGCCAGCAGCTCCGGGACGGCTCAGGCCTACGAGCAGTACTTC. Its protein product is CASSSGTAQAYEQYF.

The rearrangement links TRBV28 to TRBJ1-5; D remains ambiguous. V was pared by 3 bases and J by 0 bases, with 9 bases between. This CDR3 has 15 amino acids. From germline, CDR1 is MDHEN and CDR2 SYDVKM. In DNA form, the CDR3 reads TGTGCCAGCAGTTTCTGGGCAGATAGCAATCAGCCCCAGCATTTT. This gives the protein CASSFWADSNQPQHF.

This clone is medium-sized within its sample. The chain is built from TRBV6-1 and TRBJ2-1; D is undetermined. Trimming left V 6 bases short and J 7 bases short, with 13 bases between. CDR3 length equals 13 residues. Germline V CDR1 and CDR2: MNHNS, SASEGT. The CDR3, as DNA: TGTGCCAGCAGCTCCACTCACCTAAATGAGCAGTTCTTC. Protein sequence: CASSSTHLNEQFF.

This sequence joins TRBV30 and TRBJ2-7; possibly TRBD2 for D (5 bases). Germline CDR1 and CDR2: GTSNPN and SVGIG (reference sequence). The CDR3 contains 13 residues. V lost 0 bases, J lost 1 base, and 7 bases lay in between. CDR3 residues: CAWSVDWSYEQYF. CDR3 DNA: TGTGCCTGGAGTGTGGACTGGTCCTACGAGCAGTACTTC.

In this sample, this clone turned up a few times. The genes are TRBV9 and TRBJ2-5; 10 bases are shared with TRBD2. There are 15 residues in the CDR3. Germline V CDR1 and CDR2: SGDLS, YYNGEE. The V gene end was trimmed by 4 bases and the J gene end by 4 bases; junction bases not matched to a gene: 7. The CDR3: CASSTQGLALETQYF. The CDR3 DNA reads as TGTGCCAGCAGCACCCAGGGACTAGCGTTAGAGACCCAGTACTTC.

Only a few counts were recorded for this clone. The chain has TRBV6-6 and TRBJ1-2, with D perhaps TRBD1 (5 bases). Germline CDR1 MNHNY, CDR2 SVGAGI (reference sequence). The CDR3 contains 13 residues. Trimming stripped 6 bases from V and 4 bases from J, with 12 bases between. CDR3 nucleotide sequence: TGTGCCAGCAGCCCTAACCAGGGCTATGGCTACACCTTC. Its protein product is CASSPNQGYGYTF.

This clone rates as medium-sized. The chain links TRBV2 to TRBJ2-7, with a tentative D call TRBD2 (5 bases). This CDR3 is built from 13 residues. V lost 8 bases, J lost 2 bases, and 13 bases lay in between. Looked up from germline, CDR1 is SNHLY and CDR2 is FYNNEI. The CDR3 region is CASSRETTYEQYF. The CDR3 DNA is TGTGCCAGCTCGAGGGAGACGACCTACGAGCAGTACTTC.

This clone occurred a few times. J is TRBJ2-3 and V is TRBV4-1; D is possibly TRBD2 (6 bases). V lost 1 base, J lost 0 bases, and 8 bases lay in between. There are 15 residues in the CDR3. Germline V lookup: CDR1 MGHRA, CDR2 YSYEKL. CDR3 bases: TGCGCCAGCAGCCAAGGGAGCGGGAGCACAGATACGCAGTATTTT. It specifies CASSQGSGSTDTQYF.

V is TRBV11-3 and J is TRBJ2-2; D is undetermined. Trimming stripped 2 bases from V and 2 bases from J, with 9 bases between. The CDR3 covers 15 residues. Germline V gives CDR1 SGHNT, CDR2 YENEEA. This chain's CDR3 is CASSLHGPNTGELFF. The CDR3 DNA reads as TGTGCCAGCAGCTTACACGGACCCAACACCGGGGAGCTGTTTTTT.

This clone was observed a few times. The chain has TRBV6-1 and TRBJ2-7; D may be TRBD1 (5 bases). Germline CDR1 reads MNHNS; CDR2 reads SASEGT. CDR3 length: 13 residues. The V end lost 5 bases, the J end lost 0 bases, and 8 bases lay between the germline ends. The CDR3 spells CASSFRDSYEQYF. In DNA, the CDR3 is TGTGCCAGCAGTTTCAGGGACTCCTACGAGCAGTACTTC.

The V call is TRBV5-8, the J call TRBJ1-2; D is unclear. This CDR3 spans 14 amino acids. Looked up from germline, CDR1 is SGHTS and CDR2 is YDEGEE. The germline V and J ends were trimmed by 1 base and 4 bases, with 11 bases remaining between them. CDR3 nucleotide sequence: TGTGCCAGCAGCTTGTGGGCAGCTTCCTATGGCTACACCTTC. As protein: CASSLWAASYGYTF.

The chain recombines TRBV11-2 with TRBJ2-7, with D possibly TRBD1 on 5 matching bases. V was cut by 5 bases and J by 7 bases, with 15 bases left in between. The CDR3 loop spans 13 amino acids. Looked up from germline, CDR1 is SGHAT and CDR2 is FQNNGV. The CDR3 coding sequence is TGTGCCAGCAGCCTTTTACAGGTTACGGAGCAGTACTTC. It is translated as CASSLLQVTEQYF.

CDR3 in amino acids: CASRREDEQFF. CDR3 DNA: TGTGCCAGCAGGCGGGAGGATGAGCAGTTCTTC. The J gene is TRBJ2-1, the V gene TRBV27; 8 bases line up with TRBD2. Trimming took 6 bases from V and 8 from J; bases not matched to a gene: 0. This CDR3 is 11 amino acids long. In germline, CDR1 is MNHEY, CDR2 SMNVEV (reference sequence).

The chain combines TRBV19 with TRBJ2-7; D is unclear. The CDR3 loop spans 15 amino acids. Germline assignment: CDR1 LNHDA and CDR2 SQIVND (reference sequence). V was clipped by 4 bases and J by 3 bases, with 16 bases between them. The CDR3 protein is CASSTRTAPGYEQYF. Here the CDR3 DNA reads TGTGCCAGTAGTACCAGGACGGCCCCAGGCTACGAGCAGTACTTC.

This clone showed up just a few times. The V call is TRBV10-2, the J call TRBJ2-2, with 9 nucleotides matching TRBD2. The CDR3 totals 15 residues. Trimming at V came to 6 bases and at J to 2 bases, leaving 4 bases not matched to a gene. Germline CDR1 reads WSHSY; CDR2 reads SAAADI. The CDR3 reads CASRLAGVNTGELFF. The CDR3 DNA sequence: TGCGCCAGCAGGTTAGCGGGAGTAAACACCGGGGAGCTGTTTTTT.

V is TRBV27 and J is TRBJ2-7, with 10 bases identical to TRBD2. This CDR3 comprises 14 residues. Germline assignment: CDR1 MNHEY and CDR2 SMNVEV (reference sequence). The trim removed 6 bases at V and 2 bases at J, leaving 4 bases unmatched. CDR3 sequence (DNA): TGTGCCAGCAGAGGAGCGGGAGGGACCTACGAGCAGTACTTC. Translation gives CASRGAGGTYEQYF.

For this clone: The same CDR3 arises from other DNA sequences in this sample as well. The chain is built from TRBV20-1 and TRBJ2-5; D is undetermined. CDR3 length: 10 amino acids. Per germline, CDR1 DFQATT and CDR2 SNEGSKA (reference sequence). V lost 3 bases and J 5 bases, leaving 4 bases between the germline ends. CDR3: CSARVETQYF. The DNA of the CDR3 is TGCAGTGCTAGGGTCGAGACCCAGTACTTC.

The chain combines TRBV5-1 with TRBJ2-5; D is ambiguous. Trimming removed 0 bases at V and 4 bases at J, with 7 bases between. Per the germline V gene, CDR1 is SGHRS and CDR2 is YFSETQ. There are 13 residues in the CDR3. This CDR3 reads CASSLGVGETQYF. The CDR3, as DNA: TGCGCCAGCAGCTTGGGGGTCGGAGAGACCCAGTACTTC. Full variable domain (missing parts from reference TRBV5-1 and TRBJ2-5): KAGVTQTPRYLIKTRGQQVTLSCSPISGHRSVSWYQQTPGQGLQFLFEYFSETQRNKGNFPGRFSGRQFSNSRSEMNVSTLELGDSALYLCASSLGVGETQYFGPGTRLLVL.